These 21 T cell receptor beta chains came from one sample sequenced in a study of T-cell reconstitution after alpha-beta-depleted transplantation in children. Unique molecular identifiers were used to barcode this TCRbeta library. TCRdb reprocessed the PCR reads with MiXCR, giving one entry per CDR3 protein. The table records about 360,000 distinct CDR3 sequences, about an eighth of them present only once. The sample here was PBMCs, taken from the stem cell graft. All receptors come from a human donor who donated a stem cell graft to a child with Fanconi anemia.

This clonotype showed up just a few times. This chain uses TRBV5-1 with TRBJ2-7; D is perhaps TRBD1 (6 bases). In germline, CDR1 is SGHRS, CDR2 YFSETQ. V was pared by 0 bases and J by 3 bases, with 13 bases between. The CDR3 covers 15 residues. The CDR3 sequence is CASSLGNRVDYEQYF. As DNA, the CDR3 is TGCGCCAGCAGCTTGGGAAACAGGGTGGACTACGAGCAGTACTTC.

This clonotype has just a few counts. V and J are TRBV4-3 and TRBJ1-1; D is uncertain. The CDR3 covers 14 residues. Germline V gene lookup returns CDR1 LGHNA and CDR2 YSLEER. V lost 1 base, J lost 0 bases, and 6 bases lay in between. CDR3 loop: CASSQGVMNTEAFF. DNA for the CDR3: TGCGCCAGCAGCCAAGGAGTCATGAACACTGAAGCTTTCTTT.

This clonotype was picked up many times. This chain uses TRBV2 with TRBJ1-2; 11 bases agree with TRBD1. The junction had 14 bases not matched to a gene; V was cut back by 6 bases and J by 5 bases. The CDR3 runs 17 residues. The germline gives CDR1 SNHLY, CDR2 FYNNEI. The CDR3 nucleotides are TGTGCCAGCAGGGACCGGACAGGGGGCAGGAGGTGGTATGGCTACACCTTC. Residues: CASRDRTGGRRWYGYTF.

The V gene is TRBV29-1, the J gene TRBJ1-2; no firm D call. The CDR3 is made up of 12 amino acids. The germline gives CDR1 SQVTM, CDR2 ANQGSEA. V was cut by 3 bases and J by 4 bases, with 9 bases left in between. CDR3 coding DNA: TGCAGCGTTGAGTCGGCTTCCTATGGCTACACCTTC. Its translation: CSVESASYGYTF.

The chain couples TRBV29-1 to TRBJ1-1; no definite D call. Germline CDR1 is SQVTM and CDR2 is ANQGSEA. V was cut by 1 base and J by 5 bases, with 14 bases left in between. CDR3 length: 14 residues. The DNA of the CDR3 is TGCAGCGTTGAAGCCCTCCGTCGTGGAACTGAAGCTTTCTTT. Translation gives CSVEALRRGTEAFF.

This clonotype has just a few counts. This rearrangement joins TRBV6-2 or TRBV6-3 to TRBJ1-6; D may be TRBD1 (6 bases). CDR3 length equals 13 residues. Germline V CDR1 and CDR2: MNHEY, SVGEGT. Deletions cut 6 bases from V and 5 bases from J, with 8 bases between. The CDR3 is CASRRTDNSPLHF. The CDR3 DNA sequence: TGTGCCAGCAGGAGGACAGATAATTCACCCCTCCACTTT.

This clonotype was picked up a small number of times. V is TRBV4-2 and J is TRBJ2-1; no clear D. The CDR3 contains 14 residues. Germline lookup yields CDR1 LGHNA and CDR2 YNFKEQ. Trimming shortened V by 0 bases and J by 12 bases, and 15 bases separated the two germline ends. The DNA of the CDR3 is TGTGCCAGCAGCCAAGAGGGATCTCAACGAAGGCAGTTCTTC. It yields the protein CASSQEGSQRRQFF.

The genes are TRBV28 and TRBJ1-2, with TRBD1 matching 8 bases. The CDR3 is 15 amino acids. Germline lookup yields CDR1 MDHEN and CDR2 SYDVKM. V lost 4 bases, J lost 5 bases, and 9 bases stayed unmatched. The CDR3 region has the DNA TGTGCCAGCAGTTCCCATGGGACAGGTTTTTATGGCTACACCTTC. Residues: CASSSHGTGFYGYTF.

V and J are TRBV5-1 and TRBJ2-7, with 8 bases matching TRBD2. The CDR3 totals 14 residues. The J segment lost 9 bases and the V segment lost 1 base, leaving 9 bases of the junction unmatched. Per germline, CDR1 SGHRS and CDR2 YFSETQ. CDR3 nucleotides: TGCGCCAGCAGCTTGATAGCGGGAAGTACGGCGCAGTACTTC. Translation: CASSLIAGSTAQYF. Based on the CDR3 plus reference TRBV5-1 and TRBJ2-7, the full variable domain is KAGVTQTPRYLIKTRGQQVTLSCSPISGHRSVSWYQQTPGQGLQFLFEYFSETQRNKGNFPGRFSGRQFSNSRSEMNVSTLELGDSALYLCASSLIAGSTAQYFGPGTRLTVT.

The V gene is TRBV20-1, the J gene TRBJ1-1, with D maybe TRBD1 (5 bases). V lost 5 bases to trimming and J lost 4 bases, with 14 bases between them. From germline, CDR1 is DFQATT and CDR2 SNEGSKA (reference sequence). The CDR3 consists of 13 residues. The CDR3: CSAASLGGTEAFF. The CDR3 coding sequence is TGCAGTGCTGCCAGCCTGGGGGGCACTGAAGCTTTCTTT.

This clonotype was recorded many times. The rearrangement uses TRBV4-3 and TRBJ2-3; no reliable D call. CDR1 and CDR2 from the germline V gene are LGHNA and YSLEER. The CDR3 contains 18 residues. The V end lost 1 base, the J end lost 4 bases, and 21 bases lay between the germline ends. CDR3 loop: CASSQGSVGAALADTQYF. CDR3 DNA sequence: TGCGCCAGCAGCCAAGGGTCAGTTGGTGCAGCTCTGGCAGATACGCAGTATTTT.

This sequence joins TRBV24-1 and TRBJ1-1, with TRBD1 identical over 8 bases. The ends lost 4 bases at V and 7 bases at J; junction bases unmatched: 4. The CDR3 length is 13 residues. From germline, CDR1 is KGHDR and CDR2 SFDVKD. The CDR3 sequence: CATSETGTGEAFF. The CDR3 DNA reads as TGTGCCACCAGTGAAACCGGGACAGGTGAAGCTTTCTTT.

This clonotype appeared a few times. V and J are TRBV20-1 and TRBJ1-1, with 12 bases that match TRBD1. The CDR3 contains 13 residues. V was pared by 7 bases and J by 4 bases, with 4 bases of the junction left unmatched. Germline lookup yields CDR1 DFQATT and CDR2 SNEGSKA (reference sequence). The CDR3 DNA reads TGCAGTGTGGGACAGGGGGCGAGCACTGAAGCTTTCTTT. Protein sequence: CSVGQGASTEAFF.

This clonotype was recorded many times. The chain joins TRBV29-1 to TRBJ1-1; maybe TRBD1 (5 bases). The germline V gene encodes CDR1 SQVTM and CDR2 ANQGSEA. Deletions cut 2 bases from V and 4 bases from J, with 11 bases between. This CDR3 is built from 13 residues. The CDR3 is CSVEPAGATEAFF. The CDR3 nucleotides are TGCAGCGTTGAACCGGCCGGGGCCACTGAAGCTTTCTTT.

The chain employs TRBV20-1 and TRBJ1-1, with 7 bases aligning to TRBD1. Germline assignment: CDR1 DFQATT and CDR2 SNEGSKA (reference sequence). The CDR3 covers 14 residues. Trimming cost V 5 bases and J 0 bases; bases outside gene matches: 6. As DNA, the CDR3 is TGCAGTGCTCGGGACAGCAGAATGAACACTGAAGCTTTCTTT. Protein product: CSARDSRMNTEAFF.

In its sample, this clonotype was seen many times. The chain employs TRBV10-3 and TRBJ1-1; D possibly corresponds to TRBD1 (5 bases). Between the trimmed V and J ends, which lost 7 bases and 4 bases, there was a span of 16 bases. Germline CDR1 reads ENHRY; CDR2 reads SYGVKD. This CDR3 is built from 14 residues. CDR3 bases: TGTGCCATCAAGTCAGCGCCGGGGGGCACTGAAGCTTTCTTT. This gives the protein CAIKSAPGGTEAFF.

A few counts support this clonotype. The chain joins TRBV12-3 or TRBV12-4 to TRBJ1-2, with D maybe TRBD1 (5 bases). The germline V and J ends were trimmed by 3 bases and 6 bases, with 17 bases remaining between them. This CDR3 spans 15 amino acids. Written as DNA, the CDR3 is TGTGCCAGCAGTTTCCAACGGTCAGGGTCGGATGGCTACACCTTC. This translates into CASSFQRSGSDGYTF.

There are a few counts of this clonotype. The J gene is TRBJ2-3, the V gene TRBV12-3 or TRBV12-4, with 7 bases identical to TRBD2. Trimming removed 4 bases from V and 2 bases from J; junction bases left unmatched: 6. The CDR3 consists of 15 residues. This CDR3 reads CASSSPGLNTDTQYF. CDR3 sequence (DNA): TGTGCCAGCAGTTCCCCGGGACTAAACACAGATACGCAGTATTTT.

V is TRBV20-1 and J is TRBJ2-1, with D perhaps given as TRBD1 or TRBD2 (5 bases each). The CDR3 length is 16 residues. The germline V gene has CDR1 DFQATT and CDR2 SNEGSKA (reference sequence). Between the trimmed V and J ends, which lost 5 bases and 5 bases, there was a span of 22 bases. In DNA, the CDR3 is TGCAGTGCTTCCCCGACGGTGAGGGGATCTAACAATGAGCAGTTCTTC. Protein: CSASPTVRGSNNEQFF.

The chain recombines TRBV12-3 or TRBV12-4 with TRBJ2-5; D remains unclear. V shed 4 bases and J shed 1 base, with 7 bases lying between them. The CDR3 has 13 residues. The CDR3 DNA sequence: TGTGCCAGCAGTTCGGGCCGCCAAGAGACCCAGTACTTC. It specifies CASSSGRQETQYF.

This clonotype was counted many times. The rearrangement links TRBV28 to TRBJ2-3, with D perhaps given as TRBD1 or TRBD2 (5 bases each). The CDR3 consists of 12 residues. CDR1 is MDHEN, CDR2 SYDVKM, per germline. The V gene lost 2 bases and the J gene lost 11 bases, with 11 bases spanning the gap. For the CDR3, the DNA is TGTGCCAGCAGTTTAGACCGGGACGGGCAGTATTTT. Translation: CASSLDRDGQYF.